This TCR beta chain was documented in a study of cytotoxic CD8 clonotypes in ibrutinib-treated CLL. At the level of the study: There were 11 relapsed/refractory patients and about 14 treatment-naive patients, and 17 to 18 were IGHV unmutated. The average sample held about 260,000 productive templates and 75,000 to 100,000 productive rearrangements. Study-level findings and limits: Clonality increased at ibrutinib response, then returned toward baseline at progression.

The CDR3 runs 15 residues. Germline CDR1 LNHDA, CDR2 SQIVND (reference sequence). V lost 5 bases, J lost 3 bases, and 5 bases stayed unmatched. Measured with immunoSEQ multiplex PCR; TCRdb has only the in-frame clones, and not every one. The sample contains about 140,000 clones, approximately 80% of which appear only once. Remarks on this clone: The antigen is not known.

This clonotype originated in a human donor with chronic lymphocytic leukemia. Sequenced here: PBMCs, sampled after 36 months of ibrutinib treatment. The gene calls are TRBV19 and TRBJ2-7; 12 nucleotides match TRBD2. The CDR3 is CASSVTSGSFYEQYF. The DNA for the CDR3 is TGTGCCAGTAGTGTGACTAGCGGGAGTTTCTACGAGCAGTACTTC. The variable domain in full, completed from reference TRBV19 and TRBJ2-7, reads DGGITQSPKYLFRKEGQNVTLSCEQNLNHDAMYWYRQDPGQGLRLIYYSQIVNDFQKGDIAEGYSVSREKKESFPLTVTSAQKNPTAFYLCASSVTSGSFYEQYFGPGTRLTVT.